The T cell receptor beta chain described here comes from a study of T cell responses to AZD1222 COVID-19 vaccine. Overall study results and limits: Just six AZD1222 recipients tested seropositive at baseline. Mostly white British, mostly female donors; authors suggested clonal diversity may be underestimated.

With 5 bases clipped from V and 0 bases from J, the junction kept 6 bases outside the gene matches. Germline V gives CDR1 SEHNR, CDR2 FQNEAQ (reference sequence). The CDR3 is made up of 15 amino acids. A note on this clone: What it recognizes is unknown.

Measured with immunoSEQ multiplex PCR; TCRdb has only the in-frame clones, and not every one. The table lists 96,000 or so clones, roughly nine tenths of them singletons, with roughly 1.7% in the top ten. V usage is TRBV7-9 and J usage is TRBJ1-2; 7 nucleotides agree with TRBD1. Source: peripheral blood, taken on day 0 of AZD1222 vaccination. The origin of this receptor is an adult in good health. The DNA for the CDR3 is TGTGCCAGCAGCGCCCGGGACAGAACTAACTATGGCTACACCTTC. Its protein is CASSARDRTNYGYTF. The full variable domain, with the rest looked up from reference TRBV7-9 and TRBJ1-2, is DTGVSQNPRHKITKRGQNVTFRCDPISEHNRLYWYRQTLGQGPEFLTYFQNEAQLEKSRLLSDRFSAERPKGSFSTLEIQRTEQGDSAMYLCASSARDRTNYGYTFGSGTRLTVV.